This note documents a single T cell receptor beta chain sequence. Looked up from germline, CDR1 is LNHDA and CDR2 is SQIVND (reference sequence). The CDR3 length is 18 residues. The V gene end was trimmed by 6 bases and the J gene end by 0 bases; junction bases not matched to a gene: 12. The data are from a study of blood T cell repertoires in COVID-19. The data were produced by immunoSEQ multiplex PCR, yet TCRdb's version contains in-frame clones alone and is incomplete. This table has over 150,000 clones, about 89% appearing once. This TCR was recovered from a middle-aged man with acute or convalescent COVID-19. The chain joins TRBV19 to TRBJ2-4; 9 bases agree with TRBD2. Sequencing was carried out using peripheral blood. This CDR3 reads CASRPIRASGVAKNIQYF. The CDR3 DNA follows: TGTGCCAGTAGACCGATCCGAGCTAGCGGGGTAGCCAAAAACATTCAGTACTTC.